A selection of T cell receptor beta chains follows, all from one sample in a study of T cell repertoires in cytomegalovirus infection. Using its own MiXCR run on the reads, TCRdb lists one record per CDR3 protein. The repertoire consists of about 160,000 distinct CDR3 sequences, with about 20% occurring once and the leading ten covering 25%. Antigens for these TCRs are unknown. Sample: CD8+ T cells from cultured PBMCs, taken from culture after CMV antigen stimulation. Source of these receptors: a human donor in good health (CMV status not recorded). Some clones in this sample may be carry-over from other donors' samples. The CDR3 runs from the conserved cysteine through the conserved F or W. Each record gives: clone size, J gene, V gene, D gene, CDR3 DNA, CDR3 protein. A D gene is named only where the DNA matches it firmly. A clone size is listed for some rows: how often the clone was seen (once, few, many), or a class if it is expanded.

few	TRBJ1-6	TRBV7-8	.	TGTGCCAGCAGCCGGGACTTCTATAATTCACCCCTCCACTTT	CASSRDFYNSPLHF
.	TRBJ1-6	TRBV6-1	TRBD1	TGTGCCAGCACCGTAATTACAGGGGCGGGCAGCCTTAATTCACCCCTCCACTTT	CASTVITGAGSLNSPLHF
few	TRBJ1-4	TRBV27	.	TGTGCCACCTCCCTGAGAGCCCGGAGAGGCGAAAAACTGTTTTTT	CATSLRARRGEKLFF
.	TRBJ2-3	TRBV19	.	TGTGCCAGTAGTATAGTCTTGCGGAGAGTAGGCACAGATACGCAGTATTTT	CASSIVLRRVGTDTQYF
.	TRBJ1-1	TRBV7-6	TRBD1	TGTGCCAGCACCCCCGGGACAGGGAACACTGAAGCTTTCTTT	CASTPGTGNTEAFF
.	TRBJ2-7	TRBV5-1	TRBD2	TGCGCCAGCAGTTACCTAGCGGGTGGATCCCCATCCTACGAGCAGTACTTC	CASSYLAGGSPSYEQYF
.	TRBJ2-7	TRBV7-9	TRBD1	TGTGCCAGCAGCTTTAACCGGGACAGGGTGACCTACGAGCAGTACTTC	CASSFNRDRVTYEQYF
few	TRBJ1-1	TRBV4-3	.	TGCGCCAGCAGCCAAGAAGGTCCCGGAGCGAGCACTGAAGCTTTCTTT	CASSQEGPGASTEAFF
.	TRBJ1-1	TRBV6-2/TRBV6-3	.	TGTGCCAGCAGTTACACTTTGCAGGGGAACACTGAAGCTTTCTTT	CASSYTLQGNTEAFF
many	TRBJ2-5	TRBV5-4	.	TGTGCCAGCAGGGGGCCAGCGTACCAAGAGACCCAGTACTTC	CASRGPAYQETQYF
few	TRBJ1-2	TRBV28	.	TGTGCCAGCACCTTTCTAGCGAACTATGGCTACACCTTC	CASTFLANYGYTF
.	TRBJ2-7	TRBV7-8	.	TGTGCCAGCTGGACAGCAAACTACGAGCAGTACTTC	CASWTANYEQYF
few	TRBJ1-6	TRBV12-3/TRBV12-4	TRBD1	TGTGCCAGCAGCATGACAGGGGGCGATTCACCCCTCCACTTT	CASSMTGGDSPLHF
.	TRBJ2-7	TRBV15	TRBD1	TGTGCCACCAGCAGAGATGGGACAGGGAGCGACGAGCAGTACTTC	CATSRDGTGSDEQYF
few	TRBJ2-7	TRBV6-2/TRBV6-3	TRBD1	TGTGCCAGCAAGACAGGGGACCCCTACGAGCAGTACTTC	CASKTGDPYEQYF
.	TRBJ2-3	TRBV6-2/TRBV6-3	.	TGTGCCAGCAGTTACAACAGGGCGACAGATACGCAGTATTTT	CASSYNRATDTQYF
.	TRBJ1-1	TRBV7-9	TRBD1	TGTGCCAGCAACCGACAGGGCAACACTGAAGCTTTCTTT	CASNRQGNTEAFF
few	TRBJ1-1	TRBV7-8	.	TGTGCCAGCAGCTTAGCGCATATTTCCCCCGGATTTGAAGCTTTCTTT	CASSLAHISPGFEAFF
.	TRBJ2-3	TRBV20-1	.	TGCAGTGCTAGAGATAATCCGGGGGAAATCACAGATACGCAGTATTTT	CSARDNPGEITDTQYF
.	TRBJ1-1	TRBV7-8	.	TGTGCCAGCAGCCTACGACAAAGAGTGAACACTGAAGCTTTCTTT	CASSLRQRVNTEAFF
few	TRBJ2-3	TRBV12-3/TRBV12-4	TRBD2	TGTGCCAGCAGAACTAGCGGTTTCCAAATACTCACAGATACGCAGTATTTT	CASRTSGFQILTDTQYF
few	TRBJ1-5	TRBV12-3/TRBV12-4	.	TGTGCCAGCAGTAGATCATTGGTAGGCAATCAGCCCCAGCATTTT	CASSRSLVGNQPQHF
.	TRBJ2-7	TRBV27	.	TGTGCCAGCAGTTCAATATACCCCCGAGGACGTAAGAGCTCCTACGAGCAGTACTTC	CASSSIYPRGRKSSYEQYF
few	TRBJ1-3	TRBV7-2	.	TGTGCCAGCAGTATGCTGAGTAGCTCTGGAAACACCATATATTTT	CASSMLSSSGNTIYF
.	TRBJ1-1	TRBV6-2/TRBV6-3	.	TGTGCCAGCAGTTACGATCCCCGGAGAGGGAACACTGAAGCTTTCTTT	CASSYDPRRGNTEAFF
few	TRBJ1-1	TRBV20-1	.	TGCAGTGCTAGAGGCCAGGGCTTTGAAGCTTTCTTT	CSARGQGFEAFF
.	TRBJ2-7	TRBV4-1	TRBD2	TGCGCCAGCAGCAATAGCGGGGGGCCCTCCAGCTCCTACGAGCAGTACTTC	CASSNSGGPSSSYEQYF